This TCR beta chain was sequenced during a study of CD8+ T cells in alopecia areata. Study findings and constraints: Lesional scalp exceeded normal scalp in clonality, especially in alopecia totalis/universalis.

This clone was seen a few times. The antigen remains unidentified. Looked up from germline, CDR1 is SQVTM and CDR2 is ANQGSEA. J gave up 3 bases and V 3 bases, and 6 bases lay outside the gene matches. This CDR3 spans 14 amino acids. RNA was extracted and reverse transcribed into cDNA as the sequencing template. Produced via immunoSEQ multiplex PCR; TCRdb's table is partial and in-frame only. The sample yields over 85,000 clones, 35% to 45% seen once. The receptor was derived from a human donor with alopecia areata. This rearrangement joins TRBV29-1 to TRBJ2-5; 8 positions agree with TRBD1. Sequenced input: CD4+ T cells sorted from blood. CDR3 residues: CSVEWTGLEETQYF. The CDR3, as DNA: TGCAGCGTTGAGTGGACAGGGTTGGAAGAGACCCAGTACTTC.